A single sample gave rise to the 9 T cell receptor beta chains below, sequenced in a study of shared clonotypes between healthy human individuals. The assay was immunoSEQ multiplex PCR, and TCRdb's table has in-frame clones only and misses some. Of approximately 720,000 clones in the sample, about two thirds were seen once. What was sequenced was memory CD4+ T cells sorted from blood. The subset here: CD45RA-negative fraction. The receptors here all came from a woman younger than 45 in good health.

Concerning this clone: One base away lies a much larger clone, so this may be a sequencing read error. Other DNA sequences of this sample code for an identical CDR3. V and J are TRBV5-1 and TRBJ2-1, with 9 positions matching TRBD1. CDR1 and CDR2 from the germline V gene are SGHRS and YFSETQ. The trim removed 2 bases at V and 3 bases at J, leaving 3 bases unmatched. The CDR3 sequence is 15 residues long. CDR3 in DNA: TGCGCCAGCAGCTTCGGGGACAGGGACTACAATGAGCAGTTCTTC. It is translated as CASSFGDRDYNEQFF. The full variable domain, in which reference TRBV5-1 and TRBJ2-1 provide the parts outside the CDR3, is KAGVTQTPRYLIKTRGQQVTLSCSPISGHRSVSWYQQTPGQGLQFLFEYFSETQRNKGNFPGRFSGRQFSNSRSEMNVSTLELGDSALYLCASSFGDRDYNEQFFGPGTRLTVL.

The rearrangement uses TRBV5-8 and TRBJ1-1; D remains unclear. CDR1 and CDR2 from the germline V gene are SGHTS and YDEGEE. The V end was cut by 2 bases, the J end by 0 bases, with 14 bases between. This CDR3 spans 16 amino acids. This CDR3 reads CASSFLAGLLNTEAFF. DNA for the CDR3: TGTGCCAGCAGCTTTTTGGCAGGCCTTCTGAACACTGAAGCTTTCTTT.

This chain uses TRBV5-1 with TRBJ2-7, with TRBD2 identical over 11 bases. Unmatched junction bases numbered 3, after V lost 4 bases and J lost 6 bases. From germline, CDR1 is SGHRS and CDR2 YFSETQ. The CDR3 has 13 amino acids. CDR3 bases: TGCGCCAGCAGCCTGGGACTAGCGGCCGAGCAGTACTTC. This encodes CASSLGLAAEQYF.

This chain joins TRBV7-3 and TRBJ2-1, with 9 bases lining up with TRBD2. CDR3 size: 15 residues. Trimming removed 5 bases from V and 10 bases from J; junction bases left unmatched: 12. Germline CDR1 and CDR2: SGHTA and FQGTGA. DNA of the CDR3: TGTGCCAGCAGCCAAAATAGCGGGAGATCGGGCGAGCAGTTCTTC. This gives the protein CASSQNSGRSGEQFF.

This rearrangement joins TRBV19 to TRBJ2-5, with TRBD2 matching 11 bases. The length of the CDR3 is 16 residues. Trimming took 6 bases from V and 2 from J; bases not matched to a gene: 8. In germline, CDR1 is LNHDA, CDR2 SQIVND (reference sequence). CDR3 DNA: TGTGCCAGTAGGACTAGCGGGATTCGACCACAAGAGACCCAGTACTTC. Its translation is CASRTSGIRPQETQYF.

In regard to this clone: This sample includes further DNA sequences coding for the same CDR3. V is TRBV2 and J is TRBJ1-1, with D unresolved. The CDR3 totals 14 residues. V was shortened by 6 bases and J by 0 bases, with 11 bases between the two germline ends. CDR1 SNHLY and CDR2 FYNNEI come from the germline V gene. CDR3 DNA: TGTGCCAGCAGGGGCGGGGTCTTGAACACTGAAGCTTTCTTT. This codes for CASRGGVLNTEAFF.

This chain uses TRBV5-1 with TRBJ2-3; D may correspond to TRBD1 or TRBD2 (5 bases each). The length of the CDR3 is 15 residues. The germline CDR1 and CDR2 sequences are SGHRS and YFSETQ. The V end was cut by 1 base, the J end by 6 bases, with 15 bases between. The CDR3, as DNA: TGCGCCAGCAGCTTGTGGGACCCCCAGAGGGATACGCAGTATTTT. This codes for CASSLWDPQRDTQYF. The complete variable domain, with remaining parts taken from reference TRBV5-1 and TRBJ2-3, reads KAGVTQTPRYLIKTRGQQVTLSCSPISGHRSVSWYQQTPGQGLQFLFEYFSETQRNKGNFPGRFSGRQFSNSRSEMNVSTLELGDSALYLCASSLWDPQRDTQYFGPGTRLTVL.

V usage is TRBV10-3 and J usage is TRBJ2-7, with D possibly being TRBD2 (6 bases). CDR1 is ENHRY, CDR2 SYGVKD, per germline. Between the trimmed V and J ends, which lost 6 bases and 3 bases, there was a span of 15 bases. CDR3 length: 14 residues. The CDR3 coding sequence is TGTGCCATCAGCGGGACTGGGCTTGGCTACGAGCAGTACTTC. The encoded protein is CAISGTGLGYEQYF.

The V gene is TRBV2, the J gene TRBJ2-5; D uncertain. V was cut by 4 bases and J by 1 base, with 7 bases left in between. Per the germline V gene, CDR1 is SNHLY and CDR2 is FYNNEI. This CDR3 has 13 amino acids. The CDR3 bases are TGTGCCAGCAGTGGTTGGACCCAAGAGACCCAGTACTTC. The encoded protein is CASSGWTQETQYF.